This T cell receptor beta chain came from a study of T cell changes during pregnancy in multiple sclerosis. Profiling relied on immunoSEQ multiplex PCR, and the TCRdb table lists in-frame clones only, not all of them. The data contain approximately 90,000 clones, approximately 92% of them seen just once; the ten biggest clones take up approximately 1.9%. Germline values: CDR1 LNHDA, CDR2 SQIVND (reference sequence). CDR3 length: 13 amino acids. Trimming left V 3 bases short and J 6 bases short, with 8 bases between. This material consisted of peripheral blood, taken after pregnancy. The chain combines TRBV19 with TRBJ2-2; possible D gene TRBD1, 6 bases. This receptor was taken from a female donor with multiple sclerosis, enrolled in a pregnancy study. The CDR3 nucleotides are TGTGCCAGTAGTATTACAGGGCCCGGGGAGCTGTTTTTT. It specifies CASSITGPGELFF.